This TCR beta chain is drawn from a study of CD8 T cells in ankylosing spondylitis. Study results and caveats: Earlier literature documents some of the motif variants in reactive arthritis synovial fluid and blood. Significantly higher representation of disease-linked clones was reported for matched ankylosing spondylitis synovial fluid. The study identified a TCR beta motif of roughly eight highly homologous variants that appeared characteristic of ankylosing spondylitis blood. With a CD8+ phenotype, disease-linked clones were relatively rare in peripheral blood.

A word on this clonotype: As yet, its antigen is unknown.

Quantitative 5'-RACE with molecular barcodes generated TCR beta libraries. In TCRdb, the 5' RACE reads were re-called with MiXCR into one record per CDR3 protein. Altogether 200,000 to 250,000 distinct CDR3 sequences are present, 6% to 8% being singletons, with the ten largest covering 14%. The germline gives CDR1 SGHVS, CDR2 FQNEAQ. The trim removed 0 bases at V and 1 base at J, leaving 2 bases unmatched. This CDR3 region has 17 residues. What was sequenced was blood, either unsorted or a sorted T cell fraction (not recorded which). The chain recombines TRBV7-8 with TRBJ2-5; TRBD2 matches at 13 bases. This TCR derives from a male donor with ankylosing spondylitis. The CDR3, as DNA: TGTGCCAGCAGCTTAGCGGGACTAGCGGGATTCCAAGAGACCCAGTACTTC. Its translation is CASSLAGLAGFQETQYF.